Reported below is one T cell receptor (beta chain). This table comes from immunoSEQ multiplex PCR, and its TCRdb copy is limited to in-frame clones, with some not included. Its clone listing holds roughly 200,000 clones. The CDR3 is made up of 15 amino acids. Germline V gives CDR1 MNHEY, CDR2 SVGAGI. V was shortened by 0 bases and J by 11 bases, with 16 bases between the two germline ends. These data belong to a study of control samples from healthy donors and cancer patients. This chain connects TRBV6-5 to TRBJ1-4, with D hard to call. The TCR comes from a young woman in good health. Sample: blood. The CDR3 reads CASSYSNRLLGKLFF. CDR3 nucleotides: TGTGCCAGCAGTTACTCAAATAGGCTCCTTGGGAAACTGTTTTTT.